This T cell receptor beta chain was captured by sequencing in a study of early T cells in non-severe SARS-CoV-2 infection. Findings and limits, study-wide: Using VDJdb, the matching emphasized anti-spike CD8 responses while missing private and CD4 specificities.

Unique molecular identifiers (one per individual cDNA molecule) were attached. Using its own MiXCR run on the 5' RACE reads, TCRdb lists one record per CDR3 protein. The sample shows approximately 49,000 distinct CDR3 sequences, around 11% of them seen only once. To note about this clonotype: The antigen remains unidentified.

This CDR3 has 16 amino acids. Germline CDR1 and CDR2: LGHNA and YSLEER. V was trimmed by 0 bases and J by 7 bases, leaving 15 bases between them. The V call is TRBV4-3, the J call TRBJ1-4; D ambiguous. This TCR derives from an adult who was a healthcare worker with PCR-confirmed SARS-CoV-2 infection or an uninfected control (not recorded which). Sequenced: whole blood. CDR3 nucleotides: TGCGCCAGCAGCCAAGATATGGCAGGCGCGGGTGAAAAACTGTTTTTT. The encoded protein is CASSQDMAGAGEKLFF.